This is a list of T cell receptor beta chains from one sample in a study of human T cells and chemical hapten exposure. TCRdb itself ran the RACE reads through MiXCR, one entry per CDR3 protein. The profile shows under 50,000 distinct CDR3 sequences, approximately 7.6% of them singletons. The sequencing used whole blood, collected in connection with sensitization to the hapten diphenylcyclopropenone (DPC). The receptors derive from a woman aged 50 to 65 with alopecia areata. Some clones in this sample may be carry-over from other donors' samples. The CDR3 runs from the conserved cysteine through the conserved F or W. A D gene is named only where the DNA matches it firmly.

J	V	D	CDR3
TRBJ1-6	TRBV7-2	-	CASSLDKYNSPLHF
TRBJ2-7	TRBV20-1	TRBD2	CSASPAAGLAFYEQYF
TRBJ2-7	TRBV18	TRBD1	CASSPRGDRAVYEQYF
TRBJ2-3	TRBV29-1	TRBD2	CSVFRLASADTQYF
TRBJ2-1	TRBV4-3	TRBD2	CASSQGSGSRYNEQFF
TRBJ1-3	TRBV30	-	CAWSRRGGPSGNTIYF
TRBJ1-2	TRBV27	TRBD1	CASSPRQGYGYTF
TRBJ2-1	TRBV29-1	TRBD2	CSVVGTSGNEQFF
TRBJ1-2	TRBV29-1	-	CSVWPGADYGYTF
TRBJ2-7	TRBV5-4	TRBD1	CASSFWDRAYEQYF
TRBJ2-7	TRBV20-1	-	CSARRAAFYEQYF
TRBJ1-2	TRBV29-1	TRBD1	CSAWTGTGNYGYTF
TRBJ2-5	TRBV7-6	-	CASSSSTGVETQYF
TRBJ1-1	TRBV18	-	CASSPLGGGTEAFF